This T cell receptor (beta chain) appears in the sequencing data of a study of blood T cell repertoires in COVID-19. About the research overall: COVID-19 samples, acute and convalescent, were from the United States, Italy and Spain. The analysed material was cDNA or gDNA that came from T cells, B-cell-depleted T cells, or PBMCs.

CDR3 size: 13 residues. Trimming took off 1 base at V and 8 bases at J, with 6 bases between the two ends. The germline V gene has CDR1 LGHDT and CDR2 YNNKEL (reference sequence). Original analysis: Counts of nucleated cells, estimated from reference gene primer amplification, were obtained. The method was immunoSEQ multiplex PCR; TCRdb's version includes in-frame clones alone and lacks a portion of them. D and trimming were read from the DNA, whereas the V and J calls and clone size are those reported in that table. The profile covers around 150,000 clones, with roughly 80% appearing a single time and 5.5% to 8% taken by the ten largest.

This clonotype was obtained from a human donor in a cohort sampled during active COVID-19. Material: peripheral blood. V gene TRBV3-1 (or the pseudogene TRBV3-2) combines with J gene TRBJ1-6, with no clear D. The CDR3: CASSQGPYSPLHF. As DNA, the CDR3 is TGTGCCAGCAGCCAAGGTCCTTATTCACCCCTCCACTTT.